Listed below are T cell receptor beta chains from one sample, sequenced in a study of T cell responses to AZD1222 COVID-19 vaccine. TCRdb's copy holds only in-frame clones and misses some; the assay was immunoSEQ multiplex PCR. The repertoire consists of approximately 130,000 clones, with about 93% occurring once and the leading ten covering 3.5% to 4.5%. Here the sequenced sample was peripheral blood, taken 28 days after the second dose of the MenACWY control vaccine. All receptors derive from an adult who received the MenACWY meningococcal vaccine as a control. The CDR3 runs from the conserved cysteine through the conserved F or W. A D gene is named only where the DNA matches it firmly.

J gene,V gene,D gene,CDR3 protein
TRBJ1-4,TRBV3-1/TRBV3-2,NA,CASSLRSNEKLFF
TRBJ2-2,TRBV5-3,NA,CARSLSFSSVTGELFF
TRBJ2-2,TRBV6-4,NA,CASSVNSLTGELFF
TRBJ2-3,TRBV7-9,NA,CASSLGLGTDTQYF
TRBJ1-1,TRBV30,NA,CACTWATHTTEAFF
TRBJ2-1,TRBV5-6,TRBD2,CASSTRTRLGNEQFF
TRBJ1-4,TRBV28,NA,CASIGALNEKLFF
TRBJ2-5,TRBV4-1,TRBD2,CASSQDRTSGSQETQYF
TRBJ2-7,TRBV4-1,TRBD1,CASSQGQGTYEQYF
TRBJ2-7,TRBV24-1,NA,CATSGIVGEQYF
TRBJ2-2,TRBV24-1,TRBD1,CATSDFRTGGDANTGELFF
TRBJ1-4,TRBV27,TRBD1,CASRDRGEKLFF
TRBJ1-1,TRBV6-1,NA,CASSEEGVLGGADGAEAFF
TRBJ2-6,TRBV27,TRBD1,CASSLYVTGSGANVLTF
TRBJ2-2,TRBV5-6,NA,CASLGPRGVTGELFF
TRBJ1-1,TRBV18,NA,CASSPGRGLGTEAFF
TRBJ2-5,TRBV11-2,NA,CASSLTIGAQETQYF
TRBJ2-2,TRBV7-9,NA,CASSLGQGFAGELFF
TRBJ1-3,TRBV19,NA,CASRPQGSGNTIYF
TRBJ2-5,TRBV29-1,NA,CSVVEQGSQETQYF
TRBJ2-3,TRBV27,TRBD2,CATPWISGRIDTQYF
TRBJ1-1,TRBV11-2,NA,CASTAWGENTEAFF
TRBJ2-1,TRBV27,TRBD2,CASSSKIRTSGANNEQFF
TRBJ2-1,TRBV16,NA,CASSQAFGTQYNEQFF
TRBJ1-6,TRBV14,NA,CASSQVRVGNSPLHF
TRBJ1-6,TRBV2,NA,CASSRSYNSPLHF
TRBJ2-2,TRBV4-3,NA,CASSRDGTGELFF
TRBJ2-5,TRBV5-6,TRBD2,CASSGGTKRGLETQYF
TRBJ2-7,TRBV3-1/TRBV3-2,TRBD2,CASSPFLAGGYEQYF
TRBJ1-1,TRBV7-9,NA,CASSPQVLWTEAFF
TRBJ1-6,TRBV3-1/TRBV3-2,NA,CASKRGQEGSPLHF
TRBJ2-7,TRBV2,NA,CASTLRVTYEQYF
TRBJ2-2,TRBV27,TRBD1,CASSFSSAGTGFAGELFF
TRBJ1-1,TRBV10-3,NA,CAISAKGEWAEAFF
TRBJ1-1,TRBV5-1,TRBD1,CASSGGTGNTEAFF
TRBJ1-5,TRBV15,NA,CATRRDQVGNQPQHF
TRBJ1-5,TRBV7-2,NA,CASSLVGGSNQPQHF
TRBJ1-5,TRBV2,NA,CASRRGSQSNQPQHF
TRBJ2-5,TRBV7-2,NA,CASSLVPLQETQYF
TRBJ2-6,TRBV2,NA,CATTPGRVAGANVLTF
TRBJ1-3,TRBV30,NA,CAVGTASGNTIYF
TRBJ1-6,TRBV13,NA,CASSLDTNSPLHF